The 13 T cell receptor beta chains reported below all come from one sample, sequenced in a study of T cell changes during pregnancy in multiple sclerosis. The repertoire was sequenced with immunoSEQ multiplex PCR; TCRdb's copy has only in-frame clones and lacks some. Here the sample spans 20,000 to 25,000 clones, approximately 90% being singletons. The starting material was CD4+ T cells from peripheral blood mononuclear cells, obtained in the third trimester of pregnancy. The receptors were sampled from a female donor with multiple sclerosis, enrolled in a pregnancy study.

The chain uses TRBV2 and TRBJ2-5, with 11 bases matching TRBD2. This CDR3 spans 15 amino acids. V gave up 4 bases and J gave up 4 bases; unmatched junction bases: 5. The germline V gene encodes CDR1 SNHLY and CDR2 FYNNEI. The CDR3: CASSVGTSGGETQYF. The CDR3 DNA reads TGTGCCAGCAGTGTTGGGACTAGCGGTGGAGAGACCCAGTACTTC. Looking up the rest from reference TRBV2 and TRBJ2-5 gives the full variable domain: EPEVTQTPSHQVTQMGQEVILRCVPISNHLYFYWYRQILGQKVEFLVSFYNNEISEKSEIFDDQFSVERPDGSNFTLKIRSTKLEDSAMYFCASSVGTSGGETQYFGPGTRLLVL.

The V and J genes are TRBV5-6 and TRBJ2-1, with 7 bases aligning to TRBD2. The CDR3 spans 16 residues. J gave up 4 bases and V 3 bases, and 10 bases lay outside the gene matches. The germline V gene has CDR1 SGHDT and CDR2 YYEEEE. CDR3: CASSSDWGGDYNEQFF. The CDR3 region has the DNA TGTGCCAGCAGCTCGGACTGGGGGGGGGATTACAATGAGCAGTTCTTC.

The V gene is TRBV7-8, the J gene TRBJ1-6; perhaps TRBD1 as D (5 bases). The CDR3 runs 14 residues. Trimming took 1 base from V and 6 from J, leaving 7 bases between them. Germline CDR1 and CDR2: SGHVS and FQNEAQ. CDR3 DNA sequence: TGTGCCAGCAGCTTAGACAGGAGTAATTCACCCCTCCACTTT. It encodes CASSLDRSNSPLHF.

This clone came up once. The rearrangement links TRBV7-9 to TRBJ1-2; D ambiguous. Germline V gene lookup returns CDR1 SEHNR and CDR2 FQNEAQ (reference sequence). CDR3 size: 13 residues. V gave up 1 base and J gave up 8 bases, with 11 bases separating them. CDR3 loop: CASSLVTLYGYTF. DNA for the CDR3: TGTGCCAGCAGCTTAGTGACTCTTTACGGCTACACCTTC.

This clone showed up just once. This chain joins TRBV7-2 and TRBJ1-2; perhaps TRBD1 as D (6 bases). V was shortened by 5 bases and J by 5 bases, with 18 bases between the two germline ends. CDR1 and CDR2 from the germline V gene are SGHTA and FQGNSA. The CDR3 loop spans 15 amino acids. CDR3 loop: CASSLGAGVEYGYTF. CDR3 sequence (DNA): TGTGCCAGCAGCCTAGGGGCAGGGGTGGAGTATGGCTACACCTTC.

The chain uses TRBV11-2 and TRBJ1-1; the D gene is possibly TRBD1 (5 bases). The germline V gene encodes CDR1 SGHAT and CDR2 FQNNGV. The ends were cut back, 3 bases at V and 3 bases at J, with 23 bases in the middle. The CDR3 sequence is 18 residues long. CDR3 loop: CASSLGPMWGVQDTEAFF. CDR3 nucleotides: TGTGCCAGCAGCTTGGGGCCCATGTGGGGGGTGCAGGACACTGAAGCTTTCTTT.

The V and J genes are TRBV30 and TRBJ1-4; D may be TRBD1 (6 bases). Trimming stripped 2 bases from V and 5 bases from J, with 15 bases between. CDR1 is GTSNPN and CDR2 is SVGIG in the germline V gene (reference sequence). The CDR3 is 15 amino acids. CDR3 sequence: CAWSPGQGINEKLFF. The CDR3 coding sequence is TGTGCCTGGAGTCCGGGGCAGGGGATAAATGAAAAACTGTTTTTT.

The V and J genes are TRBV11-2 and TRBJ2-3, with D perhaps matching TRBD2 (5 bases). V lost 5 bases and J lost 2, with 11 bases in between. The germline CDR1 and CDR2 sequences are SGHAT and FQNNGV. The CDR3 is made up of 14 amino acids. Written as DNA, the CDR3 is TGTGCCAGCAGCACTCTAGCACCCACAGATACGCAGTATTTT. Protein product: CASSTLAPTDTQYF.

This chain uses TRBV5-1 with TRBJ2-3, with D perhaps TRBD2 (6 bases). V lost 4 bases and J 2 bases, leaving 14 bases between the germline ends. This CDR3 is built from 15 residues. Germline CDR1 SGHRS, CDR2 YFSETQ. The CDR3: CASSTGAGITDTQYF. The CDR3 coding sequence is TGCGCCAGCAGCACCGGGGCGGGGATCACAGATACGCAGTATTTT.

The chain links TRBV18 to TRBJ2-7; 10 positions match TRBD2. This CDR3 is built from 17 residues. V was pared by 5 bases and J by 0 bases, with 10 bases of the junction left unmatched. CDR1 KGHSH and CDR2 LQKENI come from the germline V gene. CDR3: CASSNRLAGVSSYEQYF. The CDR3, as DNA: TGTGCCAGCTCAAATCGCCTAGCGGGGGTTAGCTCCTACGAGCAGTACTTC.

The chain combines TRBV7-2 with TRBJ1-5, with TRBD1 as a possible D gene (5 bases). V was clipped by 5 bases and J by 9 bases, with 14 bases between them. Germline lookup yields CDR1 SGHTA and CDR2 FQGNSA. The CDR3 is 13 residues long. The DNA of the CDR3 is TGTGCCAGCAGCCCGCCCGGGGGGGGGCCCCAGCATTTT. This translates into CASSPPGGGPQHF.

This chain connects TRBV6-6 to TRBJ2-2; D gene ambiguous. Looked up from germline, CDR1 is MNHNY and CDR2 is SVGAGI (reference sequence). This CDR3 spans 13 amino acids. Between the trimmed V and J ends, which lost 2 bases and 4 bases, there was a span of 5 bases. CDR3 nucleotide sequence: TGTGCCAGCAGTTACCTAGTCACCGGGGAGCTGTTTTTT. This encodes CASSYLVTGELFF.

The V gene is TRBV5-1, the J gene TRBJ2-1; D gene unclear. Germline CDR1 SGHRS, CDR2 YFSETQ. CDR3 length: 14 amino acids. The CDR3 here is CPLQILPGYNEQFF. In DNA form, the CDR3 reads TGCCCCCTACAAATCCTCCCGGGCTACAATGAGCAGTTCTTC.